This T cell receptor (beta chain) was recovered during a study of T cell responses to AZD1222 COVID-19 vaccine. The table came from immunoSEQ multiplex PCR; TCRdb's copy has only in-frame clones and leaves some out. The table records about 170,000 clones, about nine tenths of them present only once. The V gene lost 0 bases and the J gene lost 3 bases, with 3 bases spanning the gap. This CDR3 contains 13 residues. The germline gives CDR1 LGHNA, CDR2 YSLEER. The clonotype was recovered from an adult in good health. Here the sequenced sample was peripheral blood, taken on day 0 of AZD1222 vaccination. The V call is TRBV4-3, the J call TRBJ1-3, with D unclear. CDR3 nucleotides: TGCGCCAGCAGCCAAGAATATGGAAACACCATATATTTT. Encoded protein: CASSQEYGNTIYF.